This entry concerns a single T cell receptor (beta chain). Its antigen is not known. Separate from the roughly 700-subject first cohort was the approximately 120-subject validation cohort, to which the donors belonged. The table came from immunoSEQ multiplex PCR; TCRdb's copy has only in-frame clones and leaves some out. The sample yields 50,000 to 80,000 clones, about 89% seen once. The source of the sample is a study of cytomegalovirus exposure and HLA in healthy donors. Findings and caveats of the study: Most TCR sequences showed up rarely, but some public TCRs showed up in many donors. Researchers catalogued some 160 TCR beta chains as cytomegalovirus-associated. The classifier was said to identify cytomegalovirus status with high specificity and sensitivity.

The sample comprised PBMCs. The receptor was derived from a woman under 30 in good health and CMV-seronegative.

Written as DNA, the CDR3 is TGTGCCAGCAGGCGCGGGGGCAGAGAACGTGGCTACACCTTC. Translated, it gives CASRRGGRERGYTF. The chain joins TRBV6-5 to TRBJ1-2, with D perhaps TRBD1 (6 bases). Germline V gene sequence: CDR1 MNHEY, CDR2 SVGAGI. CDR3 length equals 14 residues. The V gene lost 6 bases and the J gene lost 7 bases, with 18 bases spanning the gap.